A single sample gave rise to the 24 T cell receptor beta chains below, sequenced in a study of PD-1 blockade in classical Hodgkin lymphoma. Indicated time point: cycle 4 day 1 (C4D1), after more than five weeks of nivolumab. Each and every patient relapsed after autologous stem cell transplantation, and patients got differing brentuximab vedotin exposure. Data came from immunoSEQ multiplex PCR; TCRdb stores just in-frame clones and leaves some out. The data show 40,000 to 65,000 clones, about nine tenths seen once. Sequenced material: peripheral blood mononuclear cells (PBMCs), taken before the fourth cycle of nivolumab. The receptors derive from a human donor with classical Hodgkin lymphoma.

A few counts support this clone. The genes are TRBV19 and TRBJ1-1, with 9 bases lining up with TRBD1. The trim removed 5 bases at V and 8 bases at J, leaving 12 bases unmatched. This CDR3 spans 15 amino acids. Germline V gene data show CDR1 as LNHDA and CDR2 as SQIVND (reference sequence). CDR3 DNA sequence: TGTGCCAGTAGTGCCGCGGGACAGGGCGGAAGGGAAGCTTTCTTT. As protein: CASSAAGQGGREAFF.

The rearrangement joins TRBV29-1 to TRBJ2-1; TRBD2 is a possible D gene (6 bases). Germline V lookup: CDR1 SQVTM, CDR2 ANQGSEA. The length of the CDR3 is 13 residues. V dropped 7 bases and J dropped 5 bases, with 15 bases sitting between them. The CDR3 coding sequence is TGCAGCGCGGGACTCGGCCTCGACAATGAGCAGTTCTTC. It specifies CSAGLGLDNEQFF.

The chain's CDR3 is CSVVEGPGNTEAFF. CDR3 coding DNA: TGCAGCGTTGTGGAAGGGCCGGGGAACACTGAAGCTTTCTTT. This chain joins TRBV29-1 and TRBJ1-1; D gene unclear. Trimming removed 4 bases at V and 1 base at J, with 13 bases between. This CDR3 comprises 14 residues. Germline V gene data show CDR1 as SQVTM and CDR2 as ANQGSEA.

This clone was detected a few times. V gene TRBV9 combines with J gene TRBJ2-3, with 11 bases that match TRBD2. Germline values: CDR1 SGDLS, CDR2 YYNGEE. V lost 1 base to trimming and J lost 6 bases; unmatched junction nucleotides: 4. The CDR3 totals 15 residues. The CDR3 DNA follows: TGTGCCAGCAGCGTAACTAGCGGGAGTAGGGATACGCAGTATTTT. Translated: CASSVTSGSRDTQYF.

This chain links TRBV5-1 with TRBJ2-2, with 10 bases that match TRBD2. The CDR3 is 15 residues long. Germline-derived CDR1 and CDR2 are SGHRS and YFSETQ. V was pared by 5 bases and J by 7 bases, with 8 bases of the junction left unmatched. CDR3 region: CASSGGLAALGELFF. CDR3 in DNA: TGCGCCAGCAGTGGAGGACTAGCGGCCCTCGGGGAGCTGTTTTTT.

This chain connects TRBV4-3 to TRBJ2-4; TRBD1 matches 7 bases. Unmatched junction bases numbered 3, after V lost 1 base and J lost 3 bases. CDR3 size: 15 residues. Per the germline V gene, CDR1 is LGHNA and CDR2 is YSLEER. The CDR3 DNA follows: TGCGCCAGCAGCCAAGGAACAGGGGTCAAAAACATTCAGTACTTC. It codes for CASSQGTGVKNIQYF.

This clone appeared a few times. This sample includes further DNA sequences coding for the same CDR3. This chain links TRBV11-1 with TRBJ1-1, with D tentatively TRBD1 (5 bases). Trimming removed 3 bases at V and 3 bases at J, with 8 bases between. The V gene's germline CDR1 is SGHAT and CDR2 FQDESV (reference sequence). The CDR3 contains 13 residues. The CDR3 DNA sequence: TGTGCCAGCAGCTTGGGGGTAGACACTGAAGCTTTCTTT. It specifies CASSLGVDTEAFF.

The chain links TRBV29-1 to TRBJ1-2, with TRBD1 as a possible D gene (5 bases). CDR1 and CDR2 (germline): SQVTM, ANQGSEA. V was shortened by 7 bases and J by 4 bases, with 16 bases between the two germline ends. The CDR3 covers 13 residues. CDR3 DNA: TGCAGCGCCGAGGGCCAGGGAGGCTATGGCTACACCTTC. Protein product: CSAEGQGGYGYTF.

This chain joins TRBV11-2 and TRBJ1-4; tentative D call: TRBD1 (5 bases). V lost 5 bases to trimming and J lost 8 bases, with 12 bases between them. This CDR3 is 13 amino acids long. CDR1 and CDR2 from the germline V gene are SGHAT and FQNNGV. Here the CDR3 DNA reads TGTGCCAGCAGCGTCGGACGGGGGGAAAAACTGTTTTTT. Its translation: CASSVGRGEKLFF.

The V call is TRBV28, the J call TRBJ1-2; perhaps TRBD1 as D (5 bases). Trimming left V 8 bases short and J 0 bases short, with 13 bases between. The germline V gene has CDR1 MDHEN and CDR2 SYDVKM. This CDR3 is built from 14 residues. The CDR3 DNA reads as TGTGCCAGCCAACGGGGGACTTCTAACTATGGCTACACCTTC. It is translated as CASQRGTSNYGYTF.

This chain links TRBV7-3 with TRBJ1-1; 9 positions match TRBD1. V gave up 5 bases and J gave up 10 bases; unmatched junction bases: 23. The CDR3 runs to 18 residues. Germline assignment: CDR1 SGHTA and CDR2 FQGTGA. CDR3: CASSHWDRVTFHASGAFF. The CDR3 nucleotides are TGTGCCAGCAGCCATTGGGACAGGGTTACTTTTCACGCCAGTGGAGCTTTCTTT.

This clone was observed a handful of times. The chain links TRBV9 to TRBJ2-1; maybe TRBD1 (6 bases). Deletions cut 4 bases from V and 6 bases from J, with 20 bases between. There are 16 residues in the CDR3. The germline CDR1 and CDR2 sequences are SGDLS and YYNGEE. CDR3 residues: CASSSTPGHRPNEQFF. The CDR3 nucleotides read TGTGCCAGCAGCTCGACTCCGGGACACAGACCCAATGAGCAGTTCTTC.

The genes are TRBV28 and TRBJ1-1; tentatively, D is TRBD1 (6 bases). Trimming shortened V by 2 bases and J by 4 bases, and 11 bases separated the two germline ends. CDR1 and CDR2 (germline): MDHEN, SYDVKM. The CDR3 runs to 14 residues. The CDR3 is CASSLKGGSTEAFF. Written as DNA, the CDR3 is TGTGCCAGCAGTTTAAAGGGGGGGTCCACTGAAGCTTTCTTT.

This rearrangement joins TRBV4-2 to TRBJ1-5; D is unresolved. V gave up 0 bases and J gave up 6 bases, with 18 bases separating them. CDR1 LGHNA and CDR2 YNFKEQ come from the germline V gene. The CDR3 totals 17 residues. DNA of the CDR3: TGTGCCAGCAGCCAAGATAGAGGAATGAGGAGGAGTCAGCCCCAGCATTTT. Encoded protein: CASSQDRGMRRSQPQHF.

About this clone itself: The same CDR3 also results from other DNA sequences found in this sample. The chain links TRBV15 to TRBJ2-7, with D maybe TRBD1 (6 bases). V dropped 6 bases and J dropped 4 bases, with 13 bases sitting between them. Germline V gene lookup returns CDR1 LNHNV and CDR2 YYDKDF (reference sequence). The CDR3 runs 13 residues. The CDR3: CATSSGRGYEQYF. CDR3 DNA: TGTGCCACCAGTTCGGGCAGGGGTTACGAGCAGTACTTC.

This clone was seen more than once but under ten times. The chain links TRBV11-2 to TRBJ2-7; D might be TRBD1 or TRBD2, each matching 5 bases. Per the germline V gene, CDR1 is SGHAT and CDR2 is FQNNGV. CDR3 length: 14 residues. Trimming stripped 0 bases from V and 3 bases from J, with 9 bases between. The CDR3 reads CASSLDAGSYEQYF. DNA for the CDR3: TGTGCCAGCAGCTTAGATGCAGGGAGCTACGAGCAGTACTTC.

This clone was picked up a small number of times. The rearrangement links TRBV28 to TRBJ1-5; 7 nucleotides agree with TRBD1. V trimming: 10 bases; J trimming: 2 bases; junction bases outside the gene matches: 8. Germline CDR1 and CDR2: MDHEN and SYDVKM. The CDR3 spans 14 residues. The CDR3: CAIPGGPGNQPQHF. The CDR3 DNA reads TGTGCCATCCCAGGGGGACCTGGCAATCAGCCCCAGCATTTT.

The V gene is TRBV7-3, the J gene TRBJ2-5; no clear D gene. CDR3 size: 15 residues. V lost 4 bases and J 4 bases, leaving 16 bases between the germline ends. Germline CDR1 is SGHTA and CDR2 is FQGTGA. The CDR3 DNA is TGTGCCAGCAGCTCCCGAGGTAGTTCGGGAGAGACCCAGTACTTC. Amino acid sequence: CASSSRGSSGETQYF.

V and J are TRBV6-5 and TRBJ2-7, with D perhaps matching TRBD1 (6 bases). The CDR3 sequence is 13 residues long. CDR1 MNHEY and CDR2 SVGAGI come from the germline V gene. Between the trimmed V and J ends, which lost 6 bases and 1 base, there was a span of 10 bases. CDR3: CASRPGQSYEQYF. CDR3 coding DNA: TGTGCCAGCAGGCCGGGACAATCCTACGAGCAGTACTTC.

This chain connects TRBV2 to TRBJ2-5, with a possible D match to TRBD2 (6 bases). Trimming shortened V by 7 bases and J by 1 base, and 19 bases separated the two germline ends. CDR1 is SNHLY, CDR2 FYNNEI, per germline. The CDR3 loop spans 16 amino acids. CDR3 protein: CASNDPPGVSQETQYF. CDR3 bases: TGTGCCAGCAACGACCCACCGGGGGTCTCCCAAGAGACCCAGTACTTC.

The rearrangement joins TRBV9 to TRBJ1-2, with D possibly TRBD1 on 6 matching bases. Looked up from germline, CDR1 is SGDLS and CDR2 is YYNGEE. The V end was cut by 3 bases, the J end by 2 bases, with 8 bases between. This CDR3 is 13 amino acids long. The CDR3: CASSATGNYGYTF. CDR3 in DNA: TGTGCCAGCAGCGCGACAGGAAACTATGGCTACACCTTC. Based on the CDR3 plus reference TRBV9 and TRBJ1-2, the full variable domain is DSGVTQTPKHLITATGQRVTLRCSPRSGDLSVYWYQQSLDQGLQFLIQYYNGEERAKGNILERFSAQQFPDLHSELNLSSLELGDSALYFCASSATGNYGYTFGSGTRLTVV.

This clone showed up just a few times. The chain couples TRBV27 to TRBJ2-7; no clear D gene. Germline CDR1 is MNHEY and CDR2 is SMNVEV (reference sequence). This CDR3 spans 16 amino acids. V lost 5 bases and J lost 2, with 19 bases in between. The CDR3 DNA reads as TGTGCCAGCAGTCTAAGCCTCTGGAAGCGTACCTACGAGCAGTACTTC. It encodes CASSLSLWKRTYEQYF.

The chain is built from TRBV10-2 and TRBJ2-5; 8 bases are a match to TRBD2. Trimming took 7 bases from V and 0 from J; bases not matched to a gene: 13. Germline CDR1 reads WSHSY; CDR2 reads SAAADI. The CDR3 runs 17 residues. For the CDR3, the DNA is TGCGCCAGCACCGGGGTAGCGGGAAAAGGGTACCAAGAGACCCAGTACTTC. The encoded protein is CASTGVAGKGYQETQYF.

CDR3 DNA: TGTGCCAGTACCAATGTGGGACAGGGTAGGTCTGGGGCCAACGTCCTGACTTTC. Its protein is CASTNVGQGRSGANVLTF. The chain has TRBV19 and TRBJ2-6; 9 bases match TRBD1. Germline CDR1 and CDR2: LNHDA and SQIVND (reference sequence). This CDR3 region has 18 residues. With 7 bases clipped from V and 1 base from J, the junction kept 11 bases outside the gene matches.